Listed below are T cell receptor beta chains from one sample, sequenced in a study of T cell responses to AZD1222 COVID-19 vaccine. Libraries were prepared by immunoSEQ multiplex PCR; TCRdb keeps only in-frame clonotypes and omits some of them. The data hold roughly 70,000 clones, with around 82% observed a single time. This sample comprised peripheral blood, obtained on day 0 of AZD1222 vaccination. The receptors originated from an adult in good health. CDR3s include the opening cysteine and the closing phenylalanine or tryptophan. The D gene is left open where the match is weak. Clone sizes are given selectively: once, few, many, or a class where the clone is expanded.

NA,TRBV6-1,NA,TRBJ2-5,CASSELGTVDIETQYF
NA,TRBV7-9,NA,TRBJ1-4,CASSLIEGLEKLFF
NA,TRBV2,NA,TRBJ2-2,CASKLRTSQNTGELFF
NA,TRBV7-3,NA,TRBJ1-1,CASRLSPDTEAFF
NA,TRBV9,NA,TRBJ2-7,CASSVEAGSYEQYF
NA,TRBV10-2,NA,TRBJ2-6,CASTGRSGANVLTF
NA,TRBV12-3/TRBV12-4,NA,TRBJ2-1,CASRLSSYNEQFF
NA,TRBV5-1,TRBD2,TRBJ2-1,CASSPKKRGGLYNEQFF
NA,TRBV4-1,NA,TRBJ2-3,CASSTSTDTQYF
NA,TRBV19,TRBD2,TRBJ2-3,CASTNLAGGTDTQYF
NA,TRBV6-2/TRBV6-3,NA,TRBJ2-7,CASSYAGPVREQYF
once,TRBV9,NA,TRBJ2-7,CASSVSLGEYEQYF
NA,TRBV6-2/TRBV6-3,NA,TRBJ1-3,CASSLPGGSGNTIYF
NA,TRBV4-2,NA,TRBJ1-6,CASSQTVRQEQSSPLHF
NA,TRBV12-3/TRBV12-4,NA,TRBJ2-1,CASSLTGFPFF
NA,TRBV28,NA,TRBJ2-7,CASNLGLYEQYF
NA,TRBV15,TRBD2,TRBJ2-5,CATSRGTSGEETQYF